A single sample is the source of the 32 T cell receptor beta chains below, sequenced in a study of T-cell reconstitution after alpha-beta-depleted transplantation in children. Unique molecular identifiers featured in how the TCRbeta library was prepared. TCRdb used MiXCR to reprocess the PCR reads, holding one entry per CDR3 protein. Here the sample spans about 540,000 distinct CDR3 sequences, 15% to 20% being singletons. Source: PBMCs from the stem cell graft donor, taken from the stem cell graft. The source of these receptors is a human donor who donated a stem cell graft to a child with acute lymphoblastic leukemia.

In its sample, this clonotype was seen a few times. The CDR3 sequence is CASSLYGQTYEQYF. The DNA for the CDR3 is TGTGCCAGCAGCTTATATGGACAGACCTACGAGCAGTACTTC. This chain links TRBV11-1 with TRBJ2-7; a weak D match, TRBD1 (6 bases). This CDR3 has 14 amino acids. In germline, CDR1 is SGHAT, CDR2 FQDESV (reference sequence). Trimming stripped 2 bases from V and 2 bases from J, with 10 bases between.

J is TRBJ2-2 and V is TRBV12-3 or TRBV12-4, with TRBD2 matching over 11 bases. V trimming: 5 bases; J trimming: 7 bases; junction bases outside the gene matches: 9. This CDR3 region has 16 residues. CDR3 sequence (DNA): TGTGCCAGCAGTCCCGAGACTAGCGGGATTAGCGGGGAGCTGTTTTTT. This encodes CASSPETSGISGELFF.

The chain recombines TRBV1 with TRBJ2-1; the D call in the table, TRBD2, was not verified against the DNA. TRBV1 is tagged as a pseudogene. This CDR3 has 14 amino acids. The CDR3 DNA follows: TGCACCAGCAGCCAGCCCACTAGTAGGGATGAGCAGTTCTTC. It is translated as CTSSQPTSRDEQFF.

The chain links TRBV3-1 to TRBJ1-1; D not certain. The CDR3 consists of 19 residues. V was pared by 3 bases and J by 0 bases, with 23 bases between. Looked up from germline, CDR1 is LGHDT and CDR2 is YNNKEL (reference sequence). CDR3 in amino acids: CASSHGLIFGTQMNTEAFF. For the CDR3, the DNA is TGTGCCAGCAGCCACGGATTAATTTTCGGTACCCAAATGAACACTGAAGCTTTCTTT.

The CDR3 protein is CSARDLRGQYF. CDR3 coding DNA: TGCAGTGCTAGAGATCTGAGGGGTCAGTACTTC. This chain uses TRBV20-1 with TRBJ2-5; D possibly uses TRBD1 or TRBD2 (5 bases each). Germline V gene data show CDR1 as DFQATT and CDR2 as SNEGSKA (reference sequence). V dropped 0 bases and J dropped 11 bases, with 10 bases sitting between them. This CDR3 has 11 residues.

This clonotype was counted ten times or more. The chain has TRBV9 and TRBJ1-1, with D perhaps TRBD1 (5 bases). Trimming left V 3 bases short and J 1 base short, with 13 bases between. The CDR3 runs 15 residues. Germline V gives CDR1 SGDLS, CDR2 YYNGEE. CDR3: CASSARTGANTEAFF. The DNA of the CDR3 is TGTGCCAGCAGCGCCCGGACTGGGGCGAACACTGAAGCTTTCTTT.

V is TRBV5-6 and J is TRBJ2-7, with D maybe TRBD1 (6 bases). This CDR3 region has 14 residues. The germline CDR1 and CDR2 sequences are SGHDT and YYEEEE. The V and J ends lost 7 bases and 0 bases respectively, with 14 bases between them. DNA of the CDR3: TGTGCCAGCCTCTCAGGGGACGGCTCCTACGAGCAGTACTTC. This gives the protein CASLSGDGSYEQYF.

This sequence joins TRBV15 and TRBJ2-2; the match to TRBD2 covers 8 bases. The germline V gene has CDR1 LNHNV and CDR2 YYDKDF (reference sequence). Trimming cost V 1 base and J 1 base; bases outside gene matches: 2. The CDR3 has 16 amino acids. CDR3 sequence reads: CATSRGTSGNTGELFF. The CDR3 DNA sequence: TGTGCCACCAGCAGAGGTACTAGCGGGAACACCGGGGAGCTGTTTTTT.

The CDR3 region has the DNA TGCGCCAGCAGCCACCCCGGAGATGAGTCCTACAATGAGCAGTTCTTC. This sequence encodes CASSHPGDESYNEQFF. The V and J genes are TRBV4-1 and TRBJ2-1; D gene unclear. Trimming removed 3 bases from V and 1 base from J, with 13 bases in between. This CDR3 has 16 amino acids. The V gene's germline CDR1 is MGHRA and CDR2 YSYEKL.

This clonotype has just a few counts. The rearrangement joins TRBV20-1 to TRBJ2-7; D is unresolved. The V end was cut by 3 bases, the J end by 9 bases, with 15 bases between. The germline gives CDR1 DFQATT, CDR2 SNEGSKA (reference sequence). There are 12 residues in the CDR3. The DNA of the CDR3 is TGCAGTGCTAGTGAAACACCCGGGCGGCAGTACTTC. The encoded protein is CSASETPGRQYF.

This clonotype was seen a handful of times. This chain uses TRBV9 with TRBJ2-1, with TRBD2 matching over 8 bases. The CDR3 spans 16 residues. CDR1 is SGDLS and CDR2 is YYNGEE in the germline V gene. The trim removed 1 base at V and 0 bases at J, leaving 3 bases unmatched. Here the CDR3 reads CASSVREGISYNEQFF. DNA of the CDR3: TGTGCCAGCAGCGTACGGGAGGGGATCTCCTACAATGAGCAGTTCTTC.

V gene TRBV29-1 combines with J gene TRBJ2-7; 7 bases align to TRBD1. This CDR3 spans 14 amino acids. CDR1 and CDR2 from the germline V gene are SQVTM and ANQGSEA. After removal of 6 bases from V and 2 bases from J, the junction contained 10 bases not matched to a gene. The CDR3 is CSVTGTAETYEQYF. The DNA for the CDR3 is TGCAGCGTGACTGGGACAGCGGAAACCTACGAGCAGTACTTC.

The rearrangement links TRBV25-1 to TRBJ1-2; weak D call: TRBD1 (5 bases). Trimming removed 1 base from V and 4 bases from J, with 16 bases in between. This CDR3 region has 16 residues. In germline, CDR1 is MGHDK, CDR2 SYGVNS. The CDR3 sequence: CASSELGGGFRYGYTF. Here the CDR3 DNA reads TGTGCCAGCAGTGAATTGGGGGGGGGTTTCCGCTATGGCTACACCTTC.

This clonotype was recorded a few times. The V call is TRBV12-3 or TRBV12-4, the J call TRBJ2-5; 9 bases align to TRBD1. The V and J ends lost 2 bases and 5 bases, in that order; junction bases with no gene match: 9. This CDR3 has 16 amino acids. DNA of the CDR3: TGTGCCAGCAGTTTAAGGGGTTACAGGGGGCGGGAGACCCAGTACTTC. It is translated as CASSLRGYRGRETQYF.

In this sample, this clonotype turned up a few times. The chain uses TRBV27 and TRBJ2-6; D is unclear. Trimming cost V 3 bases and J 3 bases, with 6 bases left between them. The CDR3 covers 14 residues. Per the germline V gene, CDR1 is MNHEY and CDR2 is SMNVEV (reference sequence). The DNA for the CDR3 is TGTGCCAGCAGTTTTCTTGATGGGGCCAACGTCCTGACTTTC. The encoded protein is CASSFLDGANVLTF.

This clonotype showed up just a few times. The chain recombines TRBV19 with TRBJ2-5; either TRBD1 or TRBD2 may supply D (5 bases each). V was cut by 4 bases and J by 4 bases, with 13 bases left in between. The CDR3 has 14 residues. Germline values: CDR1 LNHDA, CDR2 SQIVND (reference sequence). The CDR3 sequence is CASSSRGARETQYF. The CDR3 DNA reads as TGTGCCAGTAGTAGCCGGGGCGCGAGAGAGACCCAGTACTTC. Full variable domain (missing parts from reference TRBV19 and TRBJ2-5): DGGITQSPKYLFRKEGQNVTLSCEQNLNHDAMYWYRQDPGQGLRLIYYSQIVNDFQKGDIAEGYSVSREKKESFPLTVTSAQKNPTAFYLCASSSRGARETQYFGPGTRLLVL.

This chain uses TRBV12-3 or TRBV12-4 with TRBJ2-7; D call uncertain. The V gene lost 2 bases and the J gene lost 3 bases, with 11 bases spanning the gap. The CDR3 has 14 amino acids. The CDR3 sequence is CASSLPPMIYEQYF. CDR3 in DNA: TGTGCCAGCAGTTTACCCCCTATGATCTACGAGCAGTACTTC.

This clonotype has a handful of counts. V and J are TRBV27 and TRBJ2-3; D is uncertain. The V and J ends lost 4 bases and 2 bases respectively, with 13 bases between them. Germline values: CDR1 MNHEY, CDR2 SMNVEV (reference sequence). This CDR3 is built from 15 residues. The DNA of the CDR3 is TGTGCCAGCAGTTCCTTCGGTGTCTCCACAGATACGCAGTATTTT. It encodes CASSSFGVSTDTQYF.

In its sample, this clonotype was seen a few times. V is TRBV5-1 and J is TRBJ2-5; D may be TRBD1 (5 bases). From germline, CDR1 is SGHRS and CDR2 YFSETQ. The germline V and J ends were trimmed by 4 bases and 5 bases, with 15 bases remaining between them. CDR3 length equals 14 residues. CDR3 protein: CASSTSRGGETQYF. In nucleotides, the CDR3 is TGCGCCAGCAGCACCTCTAGGGGTGGGGAGACCCAGTACTTC.

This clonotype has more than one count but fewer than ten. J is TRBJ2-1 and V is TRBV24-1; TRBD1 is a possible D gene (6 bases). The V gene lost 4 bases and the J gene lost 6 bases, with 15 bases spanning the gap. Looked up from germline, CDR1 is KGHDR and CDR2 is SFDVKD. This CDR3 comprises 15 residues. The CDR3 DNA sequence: TGTGCCACCAGTGACCCCCGGGACACCCGCAATGAGCAGTTCTTC. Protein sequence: CATSDPRDTRNEQFF.

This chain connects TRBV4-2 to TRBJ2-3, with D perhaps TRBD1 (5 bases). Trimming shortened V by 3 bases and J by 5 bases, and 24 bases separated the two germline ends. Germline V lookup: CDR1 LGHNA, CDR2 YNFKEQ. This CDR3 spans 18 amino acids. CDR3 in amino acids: CASSHSSVTATWRDTQYF. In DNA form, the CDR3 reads TGTGCCAGCAGCCATTCATCAGTGACAGCTACTTGGAGAGATACGCAGTATTTT.

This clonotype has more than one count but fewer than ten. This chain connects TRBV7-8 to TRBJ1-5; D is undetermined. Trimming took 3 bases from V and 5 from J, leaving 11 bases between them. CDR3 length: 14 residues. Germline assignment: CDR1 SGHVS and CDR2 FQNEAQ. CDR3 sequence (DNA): TGTGCCAGCAGCTTCGGCCCAGTCGATCAGCCCCAGCATTTT. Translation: CASSFGPVDQPQHF.

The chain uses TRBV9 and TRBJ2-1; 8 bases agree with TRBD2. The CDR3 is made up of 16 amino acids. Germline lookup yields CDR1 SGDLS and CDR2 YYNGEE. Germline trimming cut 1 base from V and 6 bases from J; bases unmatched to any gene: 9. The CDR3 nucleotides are TGTGCCAGCAGCGTAAGCCTAGCGGGCGATAGCAATGAGCAGTTCTTC. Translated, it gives CASSVSLAGDSNEQFF.

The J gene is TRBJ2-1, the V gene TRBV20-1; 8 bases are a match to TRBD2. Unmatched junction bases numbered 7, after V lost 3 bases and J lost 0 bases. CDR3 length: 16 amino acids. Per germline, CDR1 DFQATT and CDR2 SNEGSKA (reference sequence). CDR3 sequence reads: CSASQLAASSYNEQFF. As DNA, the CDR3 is TGCAGTGCTAGTCAACTAGCGGCAAGCTCCTACAATGAGCAGTTCTTC.

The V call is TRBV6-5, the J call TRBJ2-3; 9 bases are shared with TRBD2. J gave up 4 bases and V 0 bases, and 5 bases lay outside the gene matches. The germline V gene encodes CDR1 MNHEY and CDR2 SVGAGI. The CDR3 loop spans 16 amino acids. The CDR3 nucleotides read TGTGCCAGCAGTTACTCTGTCGGCGGGAGGGCAGATACGCAGTATTTT. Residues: CASSYSVGGRADTQYF.

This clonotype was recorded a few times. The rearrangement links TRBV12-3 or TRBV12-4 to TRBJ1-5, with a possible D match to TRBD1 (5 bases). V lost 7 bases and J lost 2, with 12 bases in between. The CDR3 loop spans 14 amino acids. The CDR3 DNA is TGTGCCAGCACTCAGGGTTTGGGCAATCAGCCCCAGCATTTT. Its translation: CASTQGLGNQPQHF.

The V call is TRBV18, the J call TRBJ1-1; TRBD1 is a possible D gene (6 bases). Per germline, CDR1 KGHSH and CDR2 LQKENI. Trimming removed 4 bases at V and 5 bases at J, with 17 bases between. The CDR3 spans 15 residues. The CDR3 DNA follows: TGTGCCAGCTCACACGACGGGGGGCGAAATACTGAAGCTTTCTTT. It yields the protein CASSHDGGRNTEAFF.

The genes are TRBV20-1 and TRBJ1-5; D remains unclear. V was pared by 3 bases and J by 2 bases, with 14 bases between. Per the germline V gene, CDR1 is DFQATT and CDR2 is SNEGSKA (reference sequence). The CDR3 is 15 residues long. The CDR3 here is CSARFEGFGNQPQHF. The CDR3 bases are TGCAGTGCTAGGTTTGAGGGATTTGGCAATCAGCCCCAGCATTTT.

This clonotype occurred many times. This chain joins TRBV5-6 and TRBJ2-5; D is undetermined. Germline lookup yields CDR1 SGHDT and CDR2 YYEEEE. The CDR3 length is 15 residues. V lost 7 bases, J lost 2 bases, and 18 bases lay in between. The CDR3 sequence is CASCRRNGVQETQYF. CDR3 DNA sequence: TGTGCCAGCTGTCGTCGGAACGGAGTTCAAGAGACCCAGTACTTC.

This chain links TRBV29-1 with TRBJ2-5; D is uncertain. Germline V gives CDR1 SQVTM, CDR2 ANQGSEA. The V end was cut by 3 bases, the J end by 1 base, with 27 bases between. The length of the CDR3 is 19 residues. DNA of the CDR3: TGCAGCGTTGAGAAACTAATCAGCGAGAACCGATCAATCCAAGAGACCCAGTACTTC. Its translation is CSVEKLISENRSIQETQYF.

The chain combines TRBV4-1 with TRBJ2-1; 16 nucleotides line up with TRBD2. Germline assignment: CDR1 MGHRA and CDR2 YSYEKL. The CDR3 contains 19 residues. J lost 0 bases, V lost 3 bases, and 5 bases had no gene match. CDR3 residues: CASSHGTSGRGSSYNEQFF. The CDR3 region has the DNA TGCGCCAGCAGCCACGGGACTAGCGGGAGGGGGAGCTCCTACAATGAGCAGTTCTTC.

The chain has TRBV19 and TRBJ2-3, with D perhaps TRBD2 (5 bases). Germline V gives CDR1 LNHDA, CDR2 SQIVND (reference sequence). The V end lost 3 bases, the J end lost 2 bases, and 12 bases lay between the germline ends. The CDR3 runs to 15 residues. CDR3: CASSMGSGLTDTQYF. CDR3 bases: TGTGCCAGTAGTATGGGGAGCGGTCTCACAGATACGCAGTATTTT.